These 15 T cell receptor beta chains came from one sample sequenced in a study of cytomegalovirus exposure and HLA in healthy donors. The PCR contained 60 Vbeta and 13 Jbeta primers. Data came from immunoSEQ multiplex PCR; TCRdb stores just in-frame clones and leaves some out. Of about 150,000 clones listed, 60% to 85% are singletons. Material for sequencing was PBMCs. Receptor source: a man in his thirties or forties in good health and CMV-seronegative.

This clone was observed a few times. The rearrangement joins TRBV18 to TRBJ2-3; D might be TRBD2 (5 bases). In germline, CDR1 is KGHSH, CDR2 LQKENI. There are 16 residues in the CDR3. The V gene lost 1 base and the J gene lost 0 bases, with 11 bases spanning the gap. The chain's CDR3 is CASSPQREFSTDTQYF. Here the CDR3 DNA reads TGTGCCAGCTCACCACAAAGGGAGTTTAGCACAGATACGCAGTATTTT.

Turning to this clone: At one boundary the junction diverges from the germline segment, which might be a read error. The genes are TRBV4-2 and TRBJ2-6; 8 nucleotides line up with TRBD1. The germline gives CDR1 LGHNA, CDR2 YNFKEQ. This CDR3 region has 18 residues. CDR3: CASSQVDRGGSGANGLTF. The CDR3, as DNA: TGTGCCAGCAGCCAAGTCGACAGGGGAGGCTCTGGGGCCAACGGCCTGACTTTC.

The rearrangement joins TRBV6-6 to TRBJ2-1, with 7 positions matching TRBD1. V shed 8 bases, J shed 2 bases, and the junction held 3 bases outside the gene matches. This CDR3 is 13 amino acids long. CDR1 MNHNY and CDR2 SVGAGI come from the germline V gene (reference sequence). The CDR3: CASAQGAYNEQFF. The CDR3 nucleotides are TGTGCCAGCGCCCAGGGGGCCTACAATGAGCAGTTCTTC.

This clone has more than one count but fewer than ten. The V and J genes are TRBV7-8 and TRBJ2-7, with D perhaps matching TRBD1 (5 bases). V lost 1 base and J 3 bases, leaving 10 bases between the germline ends. Germline CDR1 SGHVS, CDR2 FQNEAQ. The CDR3 spans 14 residues. For the CDR3, the DNA is TGTGCCAGCAGCTTAGGCATGGGGCTCTACGAGCAGTACTTC. It translates to CASSLGMGLYEQYF.

This chain connects TRBV18 to TRBJ1-1; D unresolved. V was trimmed by 3 bases and J by 5 bases, leaving 13 bases between them. Germline CDR1 KGHSH, CDR2 LQKENI. CDR3 size: 14 residues. The CDR3 coding sequence is TGTGCCAGCTCACCCCAGGAAGCAGCTACTGAAGCTTTCTTT. The encoded protein is CASSPQEAATEAFF.

This clone is medium-sized in the sample. The chain employs TRBV10-3 and TRBJ1-2; D perhaps matches TRBD1 (6 bases). Looked up from germline, CDR1 is ENHRY and CDR2 is SYGVKD. V lost 8 bases and J lost 8, with 15 bases in between. The CDR3 totals 12 residues. The CDR3 loop reads CAILSGGGGYTF. In DNA, the CDR3 is TGTGCCATCCTATCGGGGGGCGGAGGCTACACCTTC.

This chain joins TRBV28 and TRBJ1-3; D is unclear. V lost 4 bases and J lost 3, with 10 bases in between. This CDR3 spans 14 amino acids. Germline V gives CDR1 MDHEN, CDR2 SYDVKM. The CDR3 loop is CASSYGEGGNTIYF. Here the CDR3 DNA reads TGTGCCAGCAGTTACGGGGAGGGTGGAAACACCATATATTTT.

The chain carries TRBV15 and TRBJ1-1, with a tentative D call TRBD1 (5 bases). The germline CDR1 and CDR2 sequences are LNHNV and YYDKDF (reference sequence). The length of the CDR3 is 15 residues. V lost 5 bases to trimming and J lost 0 bases, with 13 bases between them. The CDR3 is CATSPGWGMNTEAFF. CDR3 DNA: TGTGCCACCAGCCCAGGGTGGGGCATGAACACTGAAGCTTTCTTT.

This clone was counted a few times. This chain connects TRBV20-1 to TRBJ1-2, with no clear D. Trimming left V 4 bases short and J 3 bases short, with 3 bases between. The CDR3 is 10 amino acids. Looked up from germline, CDR1 is DFQATT and CDR2 is SNEGSKA (reference sequence). Written as DNA, the CDR3 is TGCAGTGCTACAGACTATGGCTACACCTTC. Its protein is CSATDYGYTF.

The chain combines TRBV5-4 with TRBJ2-7, with 8 bases fitting TRBD2. The germline CDR1 and CDR2 sequences are SGHNT and YYREEE (reference sequence). After removal of 6 bases from V and 1 base from J, the junction contained 6 bases not matched to a gene. CDR3 size: 14 residues. CDR3 DNA: TGTGCCAGCACCCCGGGGGGGGGTTCCTACGAGCAGTACTTC. Its protein is CASTPGGGSYEQYF.

This clone was seen just once. This sequence joins TRBV2 and TRBJ1-2; tentatively, D is TRBD1 (5 bases). The V gene lost 6 bases and the J gene lost 2 bases, with 10 bases spanning the gap. The V gene's germline CDR1 is SNHLY and CDR2 FYNNEI. The CDR3 extends over 13 amino acids. CDR3 in amino acids: CASRPDRNYGYTF. CDR3 DNA: TGTGCCAGCAGACCTGACAGAAACTATGGCTACACCTTC.

This sequence joins TRBV7-2 and TRBJ2-1; tentatively, D is TRBD1 (6 bases). The CDR3 loop spans 13 amino acids. Trimming shortened V by 3 bases and J by 8 bases, and 11 bases separated the two germline ends. From germline, CDR1 is SGHTA and CDR2 FQGNSA. The CDR3 DNA follows: TGTGCCAGCAGCTTCTCCAGGGGCGATGAGCAGTTCTTC. Translating gives CASSFSRGDEQFF.

The rearrangement links TRBV5-1 to TRBJ1-5, with 9 bases matching TRBD1. This CDR3 contains 15 residues. With V trimmed by 0 bases and J by 7 bases, 5 bases remained unmatched. Per the germline V gene, CDR1 is SGHRS and CDR2 is YFSETQ. CDR3 residues: CASSLGGQGHQPQHF. Here the CDR3 DNA reads TGCGCCAGCAGCTTGGGTGGACAGGGGCACCAGCCCCAGCATTTT.

The chain combines TRBV7-9 with TRBJ1-3; D is ambiguous. CDR1 and CDR2 (germline): SEHNR, FQNEAQ (reference sequence). Deletions cut 5 bases from V and 2 bases from J, with 4 bases between. CDR3 length: 12 residues. CDR3 amino acids: CASSPAGNTIYF. The CDR3 DNA follows: TGTGCCAGCAGCCCAGCTGGAAACACCATATATTTT.

The V and J genes are TRBV11-3 and TRBJ1-1; no reliable D call. Trimming stripped 0 bases from V and 7 bases from J, with 9 bases between. The V gene's germline CDR1 is SGHNT and CDR2 YENEEA. This CDR3 spans 13 amino acids. The CDR3, as DNA: TGTGCCAGCAGCTTAGATTTGGGCAATGAAGCTTTCTTT. As protein: CASSLDLGNEAFF.